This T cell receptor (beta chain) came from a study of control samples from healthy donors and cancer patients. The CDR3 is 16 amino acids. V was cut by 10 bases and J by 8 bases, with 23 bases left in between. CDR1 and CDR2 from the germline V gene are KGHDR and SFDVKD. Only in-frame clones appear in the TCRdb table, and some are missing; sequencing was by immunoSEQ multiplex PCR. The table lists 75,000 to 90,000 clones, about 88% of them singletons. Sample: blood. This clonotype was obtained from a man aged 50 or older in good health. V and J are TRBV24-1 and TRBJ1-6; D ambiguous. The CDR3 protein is CATTPAGTPPDSPLHF. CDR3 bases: TGTGCCACGACTCCCGCGGGTACCCCACCGGATTCACCCCTCCACTTT.